Below are 10 T cell receptor beta chains sequenced from a single sample in a study of cytomegalovirus exposure and HLA in healthy donors. The assay was immunoSEQ multiplex PCR, and TCRdb's table has in-frame clones only and misses some. Of 200,000 to 250,000 clones listed, about 89% are singletons. Sample: PBMCs. These receptors were obtained from a woman under 30 in good health and CMV-seronegative.

CDR3: CASSYTITNTGELFF. The CDR3 nucleotides read TGTGCCAGCAGTTATACAATAACGAACACCGGGGAGCTGTTTTTT. The V call is TRBV6-5, the J call TRBJ2-2; D unclear. Looked up from germline, CDR1 is MNHEY and CDR2 is SVGAGI. This CDR3 is 15 amino acids long. V dropped 3 bases and J dropped 0 bases, with 8 bases sitting between them.

The chain employs TRBV10-3 and TRBJ1-1; D call uncertain. Between the trimmed V and J ends, which lost 0 bases and 4 bases, there was a span of 18 bases. Germline V gene sequence: CDR1 ENHRY, CDR2 SYGVKD. This CDR3 spans 17 amino acids. The CDR3 protein is CAISESHLRVIGTEAFF. CDR3 nucleotides: TGTGCCATCAGTGAGTCTCATTTGAGGGTAATAGGCACTGAAGCTTTCTTT.

The chain uses TRBV5-1 and TRBJ2-1; 7 nucleotides agree with TRBD2. J was trimmed by 6 bases and V by 1 base; bases with no gene match: 4. The germline gives CDR1 SGHRS, CDR2 YFSETQ. CDR3 length equals 14 residues. The CDR3, as DNA: TGCGCCAGCAGCTTGTGGCGGGAGTCCAATGAGCAGTTCTTC. This encodes CASSLWRESNEQFF.

The chain uses TRBV5-1 and TRBJ1-1; perhaps TRBD1 as D (6 bases). Trimming left V 3 bases short and J 3 bases short, with 12 bases between. The CDR3 loop spans 14 amino acids. Germline assignment: CDR1 SGHRS and CDR2 YFSETQ. CDR3 residues: CASSSPGGHTEAFF. The CDR3 region has the DNA TGCGCCAGCAGCTCCCCTGGGGGCCACACTGAAGCTTTCTTT.

The chain has TRBV6-4 and TRBJ2-1, with 7 bases identical to TRBD2. V shed 2 bases and J 11 bases; nucleotides not matched to a gene: 9. Germline assignment: CDR1 MRHNA and CDR2 SNTAGT. CDR3 length: 14 amino acids. The CDR3: CASSDPGGRWKQFF. CDR3 bases: TGTGCCAGCAGTGACCCGGGGGGACGGTGGAAGCAGTTCTTC.

The chain joins TRBV5-8 to TRBJ1-1; D unclear. Germline V gene data show CDR1 as SGHTS and CDR2 as YDEGEE. The CDR3 length is 14 residues. V gave up 1 base and J gave up 1 base, with 8 bases separating them. The DNA for the CDR3 is TGTGCCAGCAGCTTGAGACACACGAACACTGAAGCTTTCTTT. Amino acids: CASSLRHTNTEAFF.

V gene TRBV5-8 combines with J gene TRBJ1-1; D is unresolved. This CDR3 contains 12 residues. Trimming removed 5 bases from V and 7 bases from J, with 12 bases in between. Germline CDR1 is SGHTS and CDR2 is YDEGEE. CDR3: CASSWLGGEAFF. The CDR3 DNA follows: TGTGCCAGCAGTTGGTTGGGAGGTGAAGCTTTCTTT.

The V and J genes are TRBV19 and TRBJ2-3; D is undetermined. V dropped 4 bases and J dropped 0 bases, with 5 bases sitting between them. The CDR3 has 13 residues. Germline CDR1 and CDR2: LNHDA and SQIVND (reference sequence). The CDR3 reads CASSSASTDTQYF. The CDR3 DNA follows: TGTGCCAGTAGTAGCGCGAGCACAGATACGCAGTATTTT. Drawing the rest from reference TRBV19 and TRBJ2-3, the complete variable domain is DGGITQSPKYLFRKEGQNVTLSCEQNLNHDAMYWYRQDPGQGLRLIYYSQIVNDFQKGDIAEGYSVSREKKESFPLTVTSAQKNPTAFYLCASSSASTDTQYFGPGTRLTVL.

This clone is a singleton in its sample. This chain links TRBV6-5 with TRBJ1-2, with D possibly matching TRBD1 (5 bases). V was trimmed by 8 bases and J by 3 bases, leaving 16 bases between them. The CDR3 contains 14 residues. Germline assignment: CDR1 MNHEY and CDR2 SVGAGI. DNA of the CDR3: TGTGCCAGCGGGACTAGGGAATCTGACTATGGCTACACCTTC. This codes for CASGTRESDYGYTF.

This clone was seen once. V usage is TRBV6-6 and J usage is TRBJ1-1; D is ambiguous. The CDR3 has 16 amino acids. Trimming shortened V by 5 bases and J by 0 bases, and 16 bases separated the two germline ends. Germline V gives CDR1 MNHNY, CDR2 SVGAGI (reference sequence). CDR3 in DNA: TGTGCCAGCAGTCCCCCTCGTGGGCTTATGAACACTGAAGCTTTCTTT. Translation gives CASSPPRGLMNTEAFF.